The next 32 T cell receptor beta chains were all read from a single sample in a study of tumor T cells in aggressive B-cell lymphoma. Here immunoSEQ multiplex PCR was the method, and the copy in TCRdb shows in-frame clones only, minus some. The sample shows more than 1,500 clones, around 90% of them seen only once. Sequenced sample: tumor tissue. These receptors were taken from an adult with diffuse large B cell lymphoma.

This chain uses TRBV19 with TRBJ2-7; 10 nucleotides line up with TRBD1. Trimming removed 3 bases from V and 6 bases from J; junction bases left unmatched: 8. Germline V gene lookup returns CDR1 LNHDA and CDR2 SQIVND (reference sequence). This CDR3 is built from 15 residues. CDR3 DNA: TGTGCCAGTAGTATCGTTATCGGGACAGGGGCCGAGCAGTACTTC. Translating it yields CASSIVIGTGAEQYF.

The CDR3 DNA reads TGTGCCAGCGTCAGAGAGGGCACTGAAGCTTTCTTT. It translates to CASVREGTEAFF. The V call is TRBV2, the J call TRBJ1-1; D ambiguous. Germline V lookup: CDR1 SNHLY, CDR2 FYNNEI. The CDR3 covers 12 residues. Trimming took off 8 bases at V and 4 bases at J, with 11 bases between the two ends. Together with reference TRBV2 and TRBJ1-1, the CDR3 gives the full variable domain: EPEVTQTPSHQVTQMGQEVILRCVPISNHLYFYWYRQILGQKVEFLVSFYNNEISEKSEIFDDQFSVERPDGSNFTLKIRSTKLEDSAMYFCASVREGTEAFFGQGTRLTVV.

This clone was detected only once. The conserved phenylalanine or tryptophan is not found at the CDR3 terminus, so this likely reflects a read error. The rearrangement uses TRBV7-9 and TRBJ2-7, with 10 positions matching TRBD2. J was trimmed by 5 bases and V by 5 bases; bases with no gene match: 9. CDR3 length: 15 amino acids. Germline values: CDR1 SEHNR, CDR2 FQNEAQ (reference sequence). The CDR3 DNA sequence: TGTGCCAGCAGCCCCGGTAGCGGGGGGTGGGACGAGCAGTACCTC. Residues: CASSPGSGGWDEQYL.

This clone appeared a single time. The rearrangement links TRBV5-4 to TRBJ2-5; 7 nucleotides align to TRBD2. The V segment lost 4 bases and the J segment 5 bases; nucleotides outside the gene matches: 5. The CDR3 spans 13 residues. The V gene's germline CDR1 is SGHNT and CDR2 YYREEE (reference sequence). CDR3 loop: CASSRTRGETQYF. The CDR3, as DNA: TGTGCCAGCAGCCGGACTAGAGGGGAGACCCAGTACTTC. The whole variable domain, filled in from reference TRBV5-4 and TRBJ2-5, reads ETGVTQSPTHLIKTRGQQVTLRCSSQSGHNTVSWYQQALGQGPQFIFQYYREEENGRGNFPPRFSGLQFPNYSSELNVNALELDDSALYLCASSRTRGETQYFGPGTRLLVL.

V usage is TRBV9 and J usage is TRBJ2-3; D call uncertain. The ends were cut back, 3 bases at V and 0 bases at J, with 5 bases in the middle. This CDR3 has 13 amino acids. Germline CDR1 and CDR2: SGDLS and YYNGEE. The CDR3 reads CASSETSTDTQYF. Written as DNA, the CDR3 is TGTGCCAGCAGCGAGACTAGCACAGATACGCAGTATTTT.

The rearrangement links TRBV23-1 to TRBJ2-7, with TRBD1 matching over 8 bases. TRBV23-1 is an ORF for which the function is uncertain. This CDR3 spans 17 amino acids. V shed 3 bases, J shed 4 bases, and the junction held 14 bases outside the gene matches. CDR3 amino acids: CASSQLTTGGVRYEQYF. CDR3 bases: TGCGCCAGCAGTCAGCTTACAACAGGGGGTGTAAGGTACGAGCAGTACTTC.

CDR3 DNA sequence: TGCAGCGTTGGGGACAGGACTAACACCGGGGAGCTGTTTTTT. Its translation is CSVGDRTNTGELFF. The genes are TRBV29-1 and TRBJ2-2; 8 bases are a match to TRBD1. Germline loops: CDR1 SQVTM, CDR2 ANQGSEA. Trimming cost V 4 bases and J 2 bases; bases outside gene matches: 3. CDR3 size: 14 residues.

The J gene is TRBJ1-2, the V gene TRBV21-1; the DNA was not compared with TRBD1, the D call given in the table. TRBV21-1 is marked as a pseudogene. The CDR3 totals 17 residues. The CDR3, as DNA: TGTGCCAGCACTGTTGGGACAGGCAAATTGCCTAACTATGGCTACACCTTC. This codes for CASTVGTGKLPNYGYTF.

This clone was seen a handful of times. J is TRBJ2-7 and V is TRBV13; 9 nucleotides line up with TRBD1. Germline CDR1 reads PRHDT; CDR2 reads FYEKMQ (reference sequence). The CDR3 is 16 amino acids. Trimming cost V 4 bases and J 2 bases; bases outside gene matches: 9. This CDR3 is CASSYNRGQKAYEQYF. The CDR3 region has the DNA TGTGCCAGCAGCTACAACAGGGGGCAGAAGGCCTACGAGCAGTACTTC.

The V and J genes are TRBV18 and TRBJ2-7; no firm D call. Per germline, CDR1 KGHSH and CDR2 LQKENI. CDR3 length: 13 amino acids. Trimming cost V 5 bases and J 3 bases, with 11 bases left between them. CDR3 nucleotide sequence: TGTGCCAGCTCATCCCAGACTCACTACGAGCAGTACTTC. It translates to CASSSQTHYEQYF.

This clone has just a few counts. The J gene is TRBJ1-1, the V gene TRBV9, with D hard to call. The CDR3 spans 15 residues. V lost 4 bases, J lost 0 bases, and 13 bases lay in between. The V gene's germline CDR1 is SGDLS and CDR2 YYNGEE. In DNA, the CDR3 is TGTGCCAGCAGCCCTGTCGGGAACATGAACACTGAAGCTTTCTTT. It yields the protein CASSPVGNMNTEAFF. The variable domain in full, with the rest retrieved from reference TRBV9 and TRBJ1-1, is DSGVTQTPKHLITATGQRVTLRCSPRSGDLSVYWYQQSLDQGLQFLIQYYNGEERAKGNILERFSAQQFPDLHSELNLSSLELGDSALYFCASSPVGNMNTEAFFGQGTRLTVV.

The chain is built from TRBV10-3 and TRBJ1-2; D not resolved. Trimming removed 0 bases from V and 7 bases from J, with 9 bases in between. CDR3 length equals 13 residues. Germline V gene lookup returns CDR1 ENHRY and CDR2 SYGVKD. The chain's CDR3 is CAISESGEGGYTF. Written as DNA, the CDR3 is TGTGCCATCAGTGAGTCCGGGGAAGGTGGCTACACCTTC.

The genes are TRBV27 and TRBJ2-5; 9 nucleotides match TRBD2. The J call may be mistaken, given a closer DNA end match to TRBJ2-7. Germline CDR1 MNHEY, CDR2 SMNVEV (reference sequence). The CDR3 totals 16 residues. CDR3: CASSSPSGGNSYEQYF. The DNA for the CDR3 is TGTGCCAGCAGTTCCCCAAGCGGGGGGAACTCCTACGAGCAGTACTTC.

In this sample, this clone turned up once. The rearrangement joins TRBV11-3 to TRBJ2-7; 7 bases align to TRBD1. CDR1 is SGHNT and CDR2 is YENEEA in the germline V gene. The CDR3 runs to 14 residues. V lost 5 bases and J lost 2; bases outside the gene matches: 6. Here the CDR3 DNA reads TGTGCCAGCAGCCCGGGACAGAAACCCTACGAGCAGTACTTC. Translating it yields CASSPGQKPYEQYF.

This clone was seen once. The V call is TRBV29-1, the J call TRBJ2-7; weak D call: TRBD2 (6 bases). CDR3 length equals 15 residues. The germline V gene encodes CDR1 SQVTM and CDR2 ANQGSEA. V was trimmed by 2 bases and J by 0 bases, leaving 14 bases between them. The CDR3 nucleotides are TGCAGCGTTGAAACAACGGGGGAGAGCTCCTACGAGCAGTACTTC. Amino acid sequence: CSVETTGESSYEQYF.

DNA for the CDR3: TGTGCCAGCAGCTGGGACAGGGGGCAAGAGACCCAGTACTTC. As protein: CASSWDRGQETQYF. The chain has TRBV5-6 and TRBJ2-5, with 11 positions matching TRBD1. In germline, CDR1 is SGHDT, CDR2 YYEEEE. The CDR3 totals 14 residues. V was pared by 3 bases and J by 2 bases, with 0 bases of the junction left unmatched.

The J gene is TRBJ1-4, the V gene TRBV30, with D maybe TRBD1 (6 bases). This CDR3 has 13 amino acids. With 8 bases removed from V and 7 bases from J, the gap between germline ends came to 17 bases. Germline V gene lookup returns CDR1 GTSNPN and CDR2 SVGIG (reference sequence). As DNA, the CDR3 is TGTGCCGGACGGACGGCAGGGGCTGAAAAACTGTTTTTT. This codes for CAGRTAGAEKLFF.

The rearrangement uses TRBV7-8 and TRBJ2-5, with D perhaps TRBD1 (6 bases). Germline CDR1 is SGHVS and CDR2 is FQNEAQ. The length of the CDR3 is 16 residues. V was clipped by 5 bases and J by 2 bases, with 18 bases between them. The CDR3: CASSLTPGHPQETQYF. Here the CDR3 DNA reads TGTGCCAGCAGCCTGACTCCGGGACACCCTCAAGAGACCCAGTACTTC.

This rearrangement joins TRBV7-8 to TRBJ1-2; no firm D call. From germline, CDR1 is SGHVS and CDR2 FQNEAQ. V was trimmed by 4 bases and J by 6 bases, leaving 15 bases between them. CDR3 size: 14 residues. The CDR3 nucleotides are TGTGCCAGCAGCTCGCTCCAGGATATCGATGGCTACACCTTC. This translates into CASSSLQDIDGYTF.

V and J are TRBV14 and TRBJ2-1; TRBD2 aligns across 14 bases. This CDR3 is built from 19 residues. CDR1 SGHDN and CDR2 FVKESK come from the germline V gene. Trimming took 3 bases from V and 4 from J; bases not matched to a gene: 11. CDR3 amino acids: CASSHRGLGTSGGYNEQFF. The CDR3, as DNA: TGTGCCAGCAGCCATCGCGGTCTCGGGACTAGCGGGGGTTACAATGAGCAGTTCTTC.

The rearrangement uses TRBV5-4 and TRBJ2-1, with a possible D match to TRBD2 (6 bases). The V end was cut by 0 bases, the J end by 7 bases, with 11 bases between. CDR1 is SGHNT and CDR2 is YYREEE in the germline V gene (reference sequence). The CDR3 is 14 amino acids. CDR3 sequence reads: CASSLGRGPNEQFF. CDR3 nucleotide sequence: TGTGCCAGCAGCTTGGGGCGGGGTCCTAATGAGCAGTTCTTC.

The J gene is TRBJ2-3, the V gene TRBV7-8, with a possible D match to TRBD2 (6 bases). Germline CDR1 SGHVS, CDR2 FQNEAQ. Trimming took off 3 bases at V and 1 base at J, with 14 bases between the two ends. CDR3 length: 16 residues. CDR3 amino acids: CASSFDQVAGTDTQYF. The CDR3 region has the DNA TGTGCCAGCAGCTTTGACCAAGTAGCGGGCACAGATACGCAGTATTTT.

This chain connects TRBV6-5 to TRBJ2-7; 9 bases are a match to TRBD1. J gave up 5 bases and V 6 bases, and 11 bases lay outside the gene matches. The CDR3 length is 15 residues. The germline V gene encodes CDR1 MNHEY and CDR2 SVGAGI. Here the CDR3 DNA reads TGTGCCAGCAGCCCAAGGACAGGGGAAATCGACGAGCAGTACTTC. Encoded protein: CASSPRTGEIDEQYF.

J is TRBJ1-2 and V is TRBV5-4, with TRBD1 matching 7 bases. V dropped 4 bases and J dropped 2; count of bases not matched to a gene: 11. CDR1 SGHNT and CDR2 YYREEE come from the germline V gene (reference sequence). CDR3 length: 16 amino acids. The CDR3 reads CASSRPGTDSNYGYTF. The DNA for the CDR3 is TGTGCCAGCAGCCGTCCCGGGACAGACAGCAACTATGGCTACACCTTC. The full variable domain, rest sourced from reference TRBV5-4 and TRBJ1-2, is ETGVTQSPTHLIKTRGQQVTLRCSSQSGHNTVSWYQQALGQGPQFIFQYYREEENGRGNFPPRFSGLQFPNYSSELNVNALELDDSALYLCASSRPGTDSNYGYTFGSGTRLTVV.

The chain has TRBV19 and TRBJ2-1; the D gene is possibly TRBD2 (6 bases). This CDR3 region has 12 residues. V gave up 6 bases and J gave up 8 bases, with 11 bases separating them. Germline CDR1 LNHDA, CDR2 SQIVND (reference sequence). The CDR3 loop reads CASSPREDEQFF. CDR3 in DNA: TGTGCCAGTAGCCCCAGGGAGGATGAGCAGTTCTTC.

This clone showed up just a few times. Other DNA sequences of this sample code for an identical CDR3. The CDR3 loop is CASSPGQGNSPLHF. DNA of the CDR3: TGTGCCAGCTCCCCCGGACAGGGAAATTCACCCCTCCACTTT. V gene TRBV18 combines with J gene TRBJ1-6; 8 bases are a match to TRBD1. The CDR3 is 14 residues long. V was pared by 6 bases and J by 7 bases, with 5 bases of the junction left unmatched. The V gene's germline CDR1 is KGHSH and CDR2 LQKENI. Full variable domain (missing parts from reference TRBV18 and TRBJ1-6): NAGVMQNPRHLVRRRGQEARLRCSPMKGHSHVYWYRQLPEEGLKFMVYLQKENIIDESGMPKERFSAEFPKEGPSILRIQQVVRGDSAAYFCASSPGQGNSPLHFGNGTRLTVT.

The chain employs TRBV27 and TRBJ1-2; 7 bases line up with TRBD1. The CDR3 consists of 15 residues. Germline V gives CDR1 MNHEY, CDR2 SMNVEV (reference sequence). The ends lost 5 bases at V and 4 bases at J; junction bases unmatched: 10. In DNA, the CDR3 is TGTGCCAGCAGTCTCGCCGGGACAGACTTCTATGGCTACACCTTC. It yields the protein CASSLAGTDFYGYTF.

V gene TRBV2 combines with J gene TRBJ1-3; no clear D gene. CDR3 length equals 13 residues. In germline, CDR1 is SNHLY, CDR2 FYNNEI. Trimming removed 6 bases at V and 4 bases at J, with 10 bases between. The CDR3, as DNA: TGTGCCAGCAGGGGCGAAGTAGGAAACACCATATATTTT. It is translated as CASRGEVGNTIYF.

The chain links TRBV19 to TRBJ2-2; 7 bases are shared with TRBD2. V dropped 9 bases and J dropped 4; count of bases not matched to a gene: 11. The germline gives CDR1 LNHDA, CDR2 SQIVND (reference sequence). The CDR3 is 15 residues long. The CDR3 loop is CASSEWGGGTGELFF. The CDR3 bases are TGTGCCAGCAGTGAATGGGGGGGTGGCACCGGGGAGCTGTTTTTT.

This chain uses TRBV10-3 with TRBJ2-7; D ambiguous. This CDR3 has 13 amino acids. V was trimmed by 10 bases and J by 4 bases, leaving 17 bases between them. In germline, CDR1 is ENHRY, CDR2 SYGVKD. CDR3: CATRPTDNYEQYF. Here the CDR3 DNA reads TGTGCCACCCGACCCACTGACAATTACGAGCAGTACTTC.

The J gene is TRBJ2-5, the V gene TRBV7-2, with 7 positions matching TRBD2. Germline V gives CDR1 SGHTA, CDR2 FQGNSA. Trimming removed 4 bases from V and 5 bases from J; junction bases left unmatched: 13. The length of the CDR3 is 16 residues. Written as DNA, the CDR3 is TGTGCCAGCAGCTCCCCGTCCCGGGGGGTTGGGGAGACCCAGTACTTC. Amino acid sequence: CASSSPSRGVGETQYF. Combining the CDR3 with reference TRBV7-2 and TRBJ2-5 gives the whole variable domain GAGVSQSPSNKVTEKGKDVELRCDPISGHTALYWYRQSLGQGLEFLIYFQGNSAPDKSGLPSDRFSAERTGGSVSTLTIQRTQQEDSAVYLCASSSPSRGVGETQYFGPGTRLLVL.

The chain combines TRBV6-5 with TRBJ2-2; D is perhaps TRBD1 (6 bases). Per the germline V gene, CDR1 is MNHEY and CDR2 is SVGAGI. V was clipped by 6 bases and J by 5 bases, with 10 bases between them. CDR3 length: 13 residues. This CDR3 is CASSRTGTGELFF. In DNA form, the CDR3 reads TGTGCCAGCAGCCGTACAGGGACCGGGGAGCTGTTTTTT.